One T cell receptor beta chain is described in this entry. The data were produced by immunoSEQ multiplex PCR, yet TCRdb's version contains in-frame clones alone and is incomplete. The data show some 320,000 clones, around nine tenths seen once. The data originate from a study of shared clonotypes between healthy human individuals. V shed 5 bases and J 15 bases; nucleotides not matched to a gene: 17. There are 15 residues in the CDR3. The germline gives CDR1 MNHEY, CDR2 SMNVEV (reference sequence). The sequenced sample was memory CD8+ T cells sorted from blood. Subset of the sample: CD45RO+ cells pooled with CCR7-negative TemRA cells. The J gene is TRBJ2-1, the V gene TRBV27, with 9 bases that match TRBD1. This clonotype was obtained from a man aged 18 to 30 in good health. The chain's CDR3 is CASSAPGQGRRDLFF. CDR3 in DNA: TGTGCCAGCAGTGCACCGGGACAGGGACGCCGGGATCTGTTCTTC.